This T cell receptor beta chain was sequenced for a study of T cells in Graves' hyperthyroidism and ophthalmopathy. Overall study context: Specimen type is peripheral blood, collected at initial diagnosis prior to any treatment.

TCR beta CDR3 region amplification was performed from RNA transcripts. Carried out on the TCR CDR3, a first-round RT-PCR used the HTBI primer set. TCRdb analysed the multiplex PCR reads with MiXCR anew, one entry per CDR3 protein. The table includes 400,000 to 500,000 distinct CDR3 sequences, approximately 14% detected once. In this sample, this clonotype turned up many times. Its antigen is currently unknown. Patients showing uncontrolled infection, other autoimmune disease, pregnancy or lactation were ineligible. This CDR3 has 13 amino acids. The V gene lost 5 bases and the J gene lost 5 bases, with 10 bases spanning the gap. Per the germline V gene, CDR1 is MNHNS and CDR2 is SASEGT. Study-level findings and limits: Ophthalmopathy and stable hyperthyroidism were separated by a 13 V-J model.

The sequence was collected from a young man with Graves' ophthalmopathy. The source material was blood. The chain couples TRBV6-1 to TRBJ2-1; D is uncertain. CDR3 coding DNA: TGTGCCAGCAGTTGGCGACTTAACAATGAGCAGTTCTTC. This gives the protein CASSWRLNNEQFF.